This entry concerns a single T cell receptor beta chain. Its antigen is as yet unknown. This sample stems from a study of shared clonotypes between healthy human individuals. General study findings and limits: Shared across a few donors were 5% to 6% of the naive CD4 clonotypes.

CDR3 length equals 12 residues. Trimming removed 9 bases at V and 5 bases at J, with 13 bases between. The assay was immunoSEQ multiplex PCR, and TCRdb's table has in-frame clones only and misses some. The table includes 100,000 to 130,000 clones, 68% detected once. What was sequenced was memory CD8+ T cells sorted from blood. Subset in this sample: CD45RO+ cells pooled with CCR7-negative TemRA cells. This sequence joins TRBV6-7 and TRBJ1-1; possibly TRBD1 for D (5 bases). TRBV6-7 is flagged as an ORF with uncertain function. The receptor was isolated from a woman aged 25-40 years in good health. CDR3 protein: CASRGEGTEAFF. CDR3 nucleotide sequence: TGTGCCAGTCGGGGGGAGGGGACTGAAGCTTTCTTT.